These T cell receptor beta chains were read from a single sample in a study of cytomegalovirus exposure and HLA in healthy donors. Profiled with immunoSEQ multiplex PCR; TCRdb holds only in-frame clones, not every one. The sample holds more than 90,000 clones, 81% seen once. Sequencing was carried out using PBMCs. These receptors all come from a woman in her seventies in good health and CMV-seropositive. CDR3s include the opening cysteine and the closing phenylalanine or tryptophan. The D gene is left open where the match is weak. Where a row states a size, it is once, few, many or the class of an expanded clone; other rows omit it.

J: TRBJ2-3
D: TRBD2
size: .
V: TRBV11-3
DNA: TGTGCCAGCAGCCTGGGGGGGGATACGCAGTATTTT
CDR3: CASSLGGDTQYF

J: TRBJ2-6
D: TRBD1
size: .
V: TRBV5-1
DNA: TGCGCCAGCAGCTTGAACAGGGGTGGCGGGGCCAACGTCCTGACTTTC
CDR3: CASSLNRGGGANVLTF

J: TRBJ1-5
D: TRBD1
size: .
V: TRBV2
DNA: TGTGCCAGCAGAGAGGCGACAGGGGATCAGCCCCAGCATTTT
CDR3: CASREATGDQPQHF

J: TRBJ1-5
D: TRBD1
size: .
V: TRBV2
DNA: TGTGCCAGCCAAAAAGACAGGGTTAGAGGTCAGCCCCAGCATTTT
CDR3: CASQKDRVRGQPQHF

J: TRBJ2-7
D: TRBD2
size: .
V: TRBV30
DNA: TGTGCCTGGAGAGCTAGCGGGAGCGGCCGCTACGAGCAGTACTTC
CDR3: CAWRASGSGRYEQYF

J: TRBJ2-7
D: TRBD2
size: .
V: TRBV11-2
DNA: TGTGCCAGCAGCTTAGATCCGGGGGGGACCTACGAGCAGTACTTC
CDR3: CASSLDPGGTYEQYF

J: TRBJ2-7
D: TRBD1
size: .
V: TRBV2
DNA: TGTGCCAGCAGCTGGGACAGGGAGTCCTACGAGCAGTACTTC
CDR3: CASSWDRESYEQYF

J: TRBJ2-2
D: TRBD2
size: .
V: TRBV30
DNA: TGTGCCTGGAGTGCCTGGCGGGAGGGCCGAAGCGGGGAGCTGTTTTTT
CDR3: CAWSAWREGRSGELFF

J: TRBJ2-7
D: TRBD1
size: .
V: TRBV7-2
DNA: TGTGCCAGCACACCCGGGACAGGGGCCCTCGAGCAGTACTTC
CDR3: CASTPGTGALEQYF

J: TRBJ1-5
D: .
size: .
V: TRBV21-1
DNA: TGTGCCAGCAGCTACGCGAACCCAATGAGGAGACAGGGCATCAATCAGCCCCAGCATTTT
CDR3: CASSYANPMRRQGINQPQHF

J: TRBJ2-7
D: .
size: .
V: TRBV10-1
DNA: TGCGCCAGCAGTCAGGACATAAAGCGCTACGAGCAGTACTTC
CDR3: CASSQDIKRYEQYF

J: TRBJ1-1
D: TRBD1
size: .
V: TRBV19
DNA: TGTGCCAGCAACGTCCCGGGACAGGGAGGACGGACTGAAGCTTTCTTT
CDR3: CASNVPGQGGRTEAFF

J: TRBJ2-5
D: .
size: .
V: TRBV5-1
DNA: TGCGCCAGCAGATTGGCCCCGGGAGTAGAGACCCAGTACTTC
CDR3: CASRLAPGVETQYF

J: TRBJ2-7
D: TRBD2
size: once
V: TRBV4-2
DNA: TGTGCCAGCAGTCAACGGGTAGCGGGACCCTACGAGCAGTACTTC
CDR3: CASSQRVAGPYEQYF

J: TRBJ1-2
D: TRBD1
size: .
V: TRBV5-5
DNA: TGTGCCAGCAGCCTCGGACAGGGGGCGCCGATGGGGGGCTACACCTTC
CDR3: CASSLGQGAPMGGYTF

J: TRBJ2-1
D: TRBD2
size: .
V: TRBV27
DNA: TGTGCCAGCAGCTTGGGGGCATATAGCGGGAGGGCCTTAATCCGTGAGCAGTTCTTC
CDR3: CASSLGAYSGRALIREQFF

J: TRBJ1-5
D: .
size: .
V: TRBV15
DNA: TGTGCCACCAGCAGAGGGGCGGCAGGGTTTATCCAGCCCCAGCATTTT
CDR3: CATSRGAAGFIQPQHF

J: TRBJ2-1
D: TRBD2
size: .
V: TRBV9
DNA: TGTGCCAGCAGCGGACTAGCGGGAGGTACCTACTCCTACAATGAGCAGTTCTTC
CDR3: CASSGLAGGTYSYNEQFF

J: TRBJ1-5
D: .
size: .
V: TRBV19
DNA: TGTGCCAGTAGTATCATGAGACAGCAAATTTATAGCAATCAGCCCCAGCATTTT
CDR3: CASSIMRQQIYSNQPQHF

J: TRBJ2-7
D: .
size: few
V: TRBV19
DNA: TGTGCCAGTAGTATATACGGGGAATTGTCCAACGAGCAGTACTTC
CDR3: CASSIYGELSNEQYF

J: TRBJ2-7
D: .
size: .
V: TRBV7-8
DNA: TGTGCCAGCAGCTTATCACTGTCATACGAGCAGTACTTC
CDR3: CASSLSLSYEQYF

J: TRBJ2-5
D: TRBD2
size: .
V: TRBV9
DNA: TGTGCCAGCAGCCTAGGGGGGACTAGTGTAGGGGAGACCCAGTACTTC
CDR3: CASSLGGTSVGETQYF

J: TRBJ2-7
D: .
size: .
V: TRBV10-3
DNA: TGTGCCATCAGTGAGCCTTATTCGGCCTACGAGCAGTACTTC
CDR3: CAISEPYSAYEQYF

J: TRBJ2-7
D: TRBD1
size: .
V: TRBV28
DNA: TGTGCCAGCAATCCTCAGACAGGGGGAATCCACTACGAGCAGTACTTC
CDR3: CASNPQTGGIHYEQYF